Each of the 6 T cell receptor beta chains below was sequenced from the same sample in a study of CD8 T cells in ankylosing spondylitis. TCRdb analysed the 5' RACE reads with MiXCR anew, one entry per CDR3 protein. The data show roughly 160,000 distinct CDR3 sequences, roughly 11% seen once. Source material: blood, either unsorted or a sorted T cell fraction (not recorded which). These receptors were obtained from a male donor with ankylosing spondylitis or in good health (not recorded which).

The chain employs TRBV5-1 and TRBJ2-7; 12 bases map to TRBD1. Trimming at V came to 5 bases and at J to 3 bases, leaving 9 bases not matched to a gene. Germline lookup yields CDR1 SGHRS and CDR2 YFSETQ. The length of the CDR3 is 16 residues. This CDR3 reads CASRAGTGGGRYEQYF. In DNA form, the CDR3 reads TGCGCCAGCAGAGCCGGGACAGGGGGCGGTCGCTACGAGCAGTACTTC.

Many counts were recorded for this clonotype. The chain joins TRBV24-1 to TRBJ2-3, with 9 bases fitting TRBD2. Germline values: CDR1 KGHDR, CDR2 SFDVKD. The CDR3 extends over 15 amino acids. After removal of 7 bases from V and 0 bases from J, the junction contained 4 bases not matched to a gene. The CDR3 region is CATSRLAASTDTQYF. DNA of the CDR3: TGTGCCACCAGCCGACTAGCGGCTAGCACAGATACGCAGTATTTT.

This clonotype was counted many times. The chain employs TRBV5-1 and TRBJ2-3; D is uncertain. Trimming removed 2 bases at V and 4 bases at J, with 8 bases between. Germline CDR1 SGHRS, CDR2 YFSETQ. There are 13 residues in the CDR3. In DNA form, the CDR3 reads TGCGCCAGCAGCTTTGACTCCGCAGATACGCAGTATTTT. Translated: CASSFDSADTQYF.

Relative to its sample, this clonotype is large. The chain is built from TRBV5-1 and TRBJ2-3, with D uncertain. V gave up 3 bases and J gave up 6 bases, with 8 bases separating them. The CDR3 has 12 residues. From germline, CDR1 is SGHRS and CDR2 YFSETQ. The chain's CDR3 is CASSSPPDTQYF. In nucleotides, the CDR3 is TGCGCCAGCAGCTCTCCACCGGATACGCAGTATTTT.

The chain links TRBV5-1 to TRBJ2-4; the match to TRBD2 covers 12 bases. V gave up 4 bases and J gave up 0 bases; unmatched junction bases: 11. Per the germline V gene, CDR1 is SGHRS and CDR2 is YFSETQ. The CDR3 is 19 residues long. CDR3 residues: CASSPTSGGPVLAKNIQYF. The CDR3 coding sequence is TGCGCCAGCAGCCCCACTAGCGGGGGGCCCGTCCTAGCCAAAAACATTCAGTACTTC. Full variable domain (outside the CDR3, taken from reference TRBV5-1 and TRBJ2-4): KAGVTQTPRYLIKTRGQQVTLSCSPISGHRSVSWYQQTPGQGLQFLFEYFSETQRNKGNFPGRFSGRQFSNSRSEMNVSTLELGDSALYLCASSPTSGGPVLAKNIQYFGAGTRLSVL.

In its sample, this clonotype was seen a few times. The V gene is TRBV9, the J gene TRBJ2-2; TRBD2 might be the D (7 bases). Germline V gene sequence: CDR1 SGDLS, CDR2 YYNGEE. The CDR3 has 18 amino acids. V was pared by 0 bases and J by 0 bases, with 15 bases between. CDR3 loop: CASSVEGGGRPNTGELFF. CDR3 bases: TGTGCCAGCAGCGTAGAAGGGGGAGGGCGGCCGAACACCGGGGAGCTGTTTTTT.